This passage covers 19 T cell receptor beta chains from one sample sequenced in a study of a mutant IDH1 vaccine in newly diagnosed glioma. The time point was: week 11, during vaccination. The content of each vaccine dose was 300 ug of mutant IDH1 20-mer peptide, and topical imiquimod accompanied it. Sequencing used immunoSEQ multiplex PCR; TCRdb keeps in-frame clones, though not all of them. The profile shows 50,000 to 65,000 clones, 70% to 85% of them singletons. What these receptors recognize is not known. Sequencing was performed on PBMCs, taken from a glioma patient whose treatment included an IDH1 peptide vaccine. These receptors came from a woman in her 50s with glioma.

The CDR3 reads CASVGQSSYNEQFF. The CDR3 nucleotides are TGTGCCAGCGTGGGGCAAAGCTCCTACAATGAGCAGTTCTTC. The chain joins TRBV7-2 to TRBJ2-1, with D possibly being TRBD1 (5 bases). The CDR3 consists of 14 residues. V was clipped by 8 bases and J by 0 bases, with 11 bases between them. Germline assignment: CDR1 SGHTA and CDR2 FQGNSA.

The chain recombines TRBV30 with TRBJ1-5; D is unresolved. CDR3 length: 12 residues. Trimming cost V 0 bases and J 3 bases, with 3 bases left between them. CDR1 GTSNPN and CDR2 SVGIG come from the germline V gene (reference sequence). The CDR3 DNA sequence: TGTGCCTGGAGTGTAAACAATCAGCCCCAGCATTTT. Residues: CAWSVNNQPQHF.

The rearrangement joins TRBV5-1 to TRBJ1-2; no clear D. V dropped 0 bases and J dropped 9 bases, with 15 bases sitting between them. The germline CDR1 and CDR2 sequences are SGHRS and YFSETQ. The CDR3 consists of 14 residues. Written as DNA, the CDR3 is TGCGCCAGCAGCTTGGCCGGTCAAGCTGTCCGCTACACCTTC. This codes for CASSLAGQAVRYTF.

The chain has TRBV5-1 and TRBJ1-6; the D gene is possibly TRBD1 (5 bases). Per the germline V gene, CDR1 is SGHRS and CDR2 is YFSETQ. Trimming took 0 bases from V and 7 from J, leaving 14 bases between them. The CDR3 loop spans 16 amino acids. CDR3 in amino acids: CASSLVPLGENSPLHF. The CDR3 nucleotides are TGCGCCAGCAGCTTGGTTCCCCTAGGGGAGAATTCACCCCTCCACTTT.

The rearrangement uses TRBV15 and TRBJ1-5; D uncertain. V lost 0 bases and J 11 bases, leaving 17 bases between the germline ends. The CDR3 has 15 amino acids. CDR1 LNHNV and CDR2 YYDKDF come from the germline V gene (reference sequence). CDR3 nucleotide sequence: TGTGCCACCAGCAGAGATCCTGGGGTAGGGAGGGCCCAGCATTTT. Its protein product is CATSRDPGVGRAQHF.

Note on this clone: The junction departs from the called germline gene at one end, perhaps through a read error. The rearrangement uses TRBV27 and TRBJ2-7, with 7 bases aligning to TRBD1. Looked up from germline, CDR1 is MNHEY and CDR2 is SMNVEV (reference sequence). This CDR3 is 13 amino acids long. CDR3 loop: CASSYGPRGSSPF. In DNA, the CDR3 is TGTGCCAGCAGTTACGGACCCAGGGGGTCTAGCCCCTTC.

The V call is TRBV11-1, the J call TRBJ1-2; 7 nucleotides align to TRBD1. From germline, CDR1 is SGHAT and CDR2 FQDESV (reference sequence). Trimming took 3 bases from V and 8 from J; bases not matched to a gene: 9. This CDR3 is built from 14 residues. CDR3 loop: CASSLQGQSGGYTF. The DNA for the CDR3 is TGTGCCAGCAGCTTGCAGGGACAGTCGGGAGGCTACACCTTC. Variable domain in full (rest from reference TRBV11-1 and TRBJ1-2): EAEVAQSPRYKITEKSQAVAFWCDPISGHATLYWYRQILGQGPELLVQFQDESVVDDSQLPKDRFSAERLKGVDSTLKIQPAELGDSAMYLCASSLQGQSGGYTFGSGTRLTVV.

For the CDR3, the DNA is TGTGCCAGCTCCTACGGGACCAAAAACACTGAAGCTTTCTTT. This translates into CASSYGTKNTEAFF. V usage is TRBV5-6 and J usage is TRBJ1-1, with D maybe TRBD1 (5 bases). V was cut by 7 bases and J by 2 bases, with 15 bases left in between. Germline V gene sequence: CDR1 SGHDT, CDR2 YYEEEE. This CDR3 is built from 14 residues.

The chain employs TRBV5-4 and TRBJ2-2; the D is unclear. V lost 4 bases to trimming and J lost 3 bases, with 16 bases between them. This CDR3 region has 16 residues. Germline V lookup: CDR1 SGHNT, CDR2 YYREEE (reference sequence). The CDR3 region is CASSPRPPGDTGELFF. The CDR3 bases are TGTGCCAGCAGCCCCCGCCCGCCTGGGGACACCGGGGAGCTGTTTTTT.

This rearrangement joins TRBV19 to TRBJ1-4; a weak D match, TRBD1 (6 bases). Germline-derived CDR1 and CDR2 are LNHDA and SQIVND (reference sequence). The length of the CDR3 is 12 residues. V was clipped by 10 bases and J by 4 bases, with 10 bases between them. The CDR3, as DNA: TGTGCCATACAGGGTTATAATGAAAAACTGTTTTTT. Its translation is CAIQGYNEKLFF.

The chain joins TRBV27 to TRBJ2-6; possibly TRBD1 for D (5 bases). V was clipped by 3 bases and J by 0 bases, with 12 bases between them. Germline V CDR1 and CDR2: MNHEY, SMNVEV (reference sequence). The CDR3 spans 17 residues. This CDR3 reads CASSFQGFHSGANVLTF. As DNA, the CDR3 is TGTGCCAGCAGTTTCCAGGGCTTTCACTCTGGGGCCAACGTCCTGACTTTC. The full variable domain, with the rest looked up from reference TRBV27 and TRBJ2-6, is EAQVTQNPRYLITVTGKKLTVTCSQNMNHEYMSWYRQDPGLGLRQIYYSMNVEVTDKGDVPEGYKVSRKEKRNFPLILESPSPNQTSLYFCASSFQGFHSGANVLTFGAGSRLTVL.

The chain uses TRBV11-3 and TRBJ2-1; possible D gene TRBD2, 7 bases. In germline, CDR1 is SGHNT, CDR2 YENEEA. The CDR3 has 15 residues. V dropped 5 bases and J dropped 4 bases, with 15 bases sitting between them. The CDR3 loop reads CASSPLGGRYNEQFF. The CDR3 nucleotides are TGTGCCAGCAGCCCTTTGGGGGGGCGGTACAATGAGCAGTTCTTC.

The CDR3 nucleotides read TGTGCCAGCAGAGGGGGGGGCGCAACCGGCGGCTACACCTTC. Translating gives CASRGGGATGGYTF. This chain joins TRBV7-8 and TRBJ1-2; a possible D gene is TRBD1 (6 bases). Germline CDR1 is SGHVS and CDR2 is FQNEAQ. Trimming took 6 bases from V and 8 from J, leaving 19 bases between them. This CDR3 region has 14 residues.

This clone is medium-sized in the sample. The chain employs TRBV5-1 and TRBJ1-6; no firm D call. Trimming removed 5 bases at V and 0 bases at J, with 9 bases between. CDR1 and CDR2 (germline): SGHRS, YFSETQ. This CDR3 spans 15 amino acids. DNA of the CDR3: TGCGCCAGCAGTTCCGATAGCTCCTATAATTCACCCCTCCACTTT. Translated, it gives CASSSDSSYNSPLHF. Supplemented by reference TRBV5-1 and TRBJ1-6, the full variable domain reads KAGVTQTPRYLIKTRGQQVTLSCSPISGHRSVSWYQQTPGQGLQFLFEYFSETQRNKGNFPGRFSGRQFSNSRSEMNVSTLELGDSALYLCASSSDSSYNSPLHFGNGTRLTVT.

The CDR3 bases are TGTGCCAGCAGTTTCAGAGGGGCGTTCAATGAGCAGTTCTTC. Protein sequence: CASSFRGAFNEQFF. J is TRBJ2-1 and V is TRBV28; D could derive from TRBD1 or TRBD2 (5 bases each). V shed 3 bases and J shed 6 bases, with 12 bases lying between them. CDR1 is MDHEN and CDR2 is SYDVKM in the germline V gene. CDR3 length: 14 residues.

This rearrangement joins TRBV9 to TRBJ2-7; D possibly matches TRBD1 or TRBD2 (5 bases each). Germline V lookup: CDR1 SGDLS, CDR2 YYNGEE. The CDR3 loop spans 15 amino acids. The V end lost 0 bases, the J end lost 0 bases, and 10 bases lay between the germline ends. CDR3 bases: TGTGCCAGCAGCGTAGGGGGGTCTAGCTCCTACGAGCAGTACTTC. Protein sequence: CASSVGGSSSYEQYF.

CDR3 sequence reads: CASSLGWGGGALETQYF. The CDR3 bases are TGTGCCAGCAGCTTAGGGTGGGGCGGGGGGGCCCTGGAGACCCAGTACTTC. The rearrangement uses TRBV5-6 and TRBJ2-5, with 9 bases fitting TRBD2. With 2 bases clipped from V and 5 bases from J, the junction kept 13 bases outside the gene matches. The CDR3 is 17 residues long. The germline V gene has CDR1 SGHDT and CDR2 YYEEEE. The full variable domain, its missing parts supplied by reference TRBV5-6 and TRBJ2-5, is DAGVTQSPTHLIKTRGQQVTLRCSPKSGHDTVSWYQQALGQGPQFIFQYYEEEERQRGNFPDRFSGHQFPNYSSELNVNALLLGDSALYLCASSLGWGGGALETQYFGPGTRLLVL.

This clone was observed a single time. The chain employs TRBV4-2 and TRBJ2-1, with 8 bases lining up with TRBD1. CDR3 length: 17 residues. After removal of 1 base from V and 5 bases from J, the junction contained 10 bases not matched to a gene. In germline, CDR1 is LGHNA, CDR2 YNFKEQ. The CDR3 sequence: CASSQAAGRGRDNEQFF. CDR3 coding DNA: TGTGCCAGCAGCCAAGCGGCGGGCAGGGGGCGCGACAATGAGCAGTTCTTC.

The chain couples TRBV5-1 to TRBJ2-2; D ambiguous. The CDR3 is 14 residues long. The germline gives CDR1 SGHRS, CDR2 YFSETQ. Trimming stripped 2 bases from V and 2 bases from J, with 7 bases between. The CDR3 DNA sequence: TGCGCCAGCAGCTTCTCTCAAAACACCGGGGAGCTGTTTTTT. Its translation is CASSFSQNTGELFF.